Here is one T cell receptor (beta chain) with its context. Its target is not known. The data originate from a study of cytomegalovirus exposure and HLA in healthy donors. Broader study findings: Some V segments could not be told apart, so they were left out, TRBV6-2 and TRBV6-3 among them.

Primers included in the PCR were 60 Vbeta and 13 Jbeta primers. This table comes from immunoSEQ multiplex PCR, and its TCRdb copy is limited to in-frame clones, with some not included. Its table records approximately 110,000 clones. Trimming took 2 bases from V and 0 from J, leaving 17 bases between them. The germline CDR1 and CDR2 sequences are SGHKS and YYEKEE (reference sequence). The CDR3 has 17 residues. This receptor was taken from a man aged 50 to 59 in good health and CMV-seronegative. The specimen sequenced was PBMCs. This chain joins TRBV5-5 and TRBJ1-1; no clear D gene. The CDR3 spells CASSFRPSAQLNTEAFF. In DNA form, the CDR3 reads TGTGCCAGCAGCTTCAGACCCTCGGCACAGTTGAACACTGAAGCTTTCTTT.